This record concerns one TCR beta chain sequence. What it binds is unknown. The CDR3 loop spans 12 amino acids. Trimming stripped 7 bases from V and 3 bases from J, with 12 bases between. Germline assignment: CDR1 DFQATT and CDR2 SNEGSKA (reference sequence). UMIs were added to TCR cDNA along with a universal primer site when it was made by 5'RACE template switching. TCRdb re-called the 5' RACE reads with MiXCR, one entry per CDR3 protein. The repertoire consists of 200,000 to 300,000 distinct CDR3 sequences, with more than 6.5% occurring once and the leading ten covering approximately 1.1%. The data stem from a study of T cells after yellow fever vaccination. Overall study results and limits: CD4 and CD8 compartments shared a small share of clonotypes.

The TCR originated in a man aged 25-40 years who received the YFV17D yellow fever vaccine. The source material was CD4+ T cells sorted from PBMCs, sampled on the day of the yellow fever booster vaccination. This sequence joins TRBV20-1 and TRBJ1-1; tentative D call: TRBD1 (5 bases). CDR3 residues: CSGGISDTEAFF. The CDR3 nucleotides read TGCAGTGGGGGCATCTCGGACACTGAAGCTTTCTTT.